This TCR beta chain derives from a study of Ad26.COV2.S vaccination and SARS-CoV-2 variants. Study at large: Of the COV1001 trial arms, the Ad26.COV2.S arm included the donor. The study's findings and limits: Spike-specific TCR breadth was greater in vaccine than placebo recipients.

Only in-frame clones appear in the TCRdb table, and some are missing; sequencing was by immunoSEQ multiplex PCR. The sample lists roughly 300,000 clones, about 85% occurring once. Regarding this clone: The antigen is not known.

The germline CDR1 and CDR2 sequences are SGHTS and YDEGEE. This CDR3 has 16 amino acids. Trimming cost V 0 bases and J 0 bases, with 11 bases left between them. Treatment specified: some 19 received Ad26.COV2.S at low or high dose, single or two shots; about 5 received placebo; per-sample allocation not given. Sampling was done on day 63 after the first vaccine or placebo injection. Wuhan-strain SARS-CoV-2 spike was expressed by the Ad26 vector that made up the vaccine. This sequence was found in a person aged 18 to 65 who received the Ad26.COV2.S COVID-19 vaccine or a placebo. Sequences were derived from peripheral blood, sampled in a trial of Ad26.COV2.S vaccine versus placebo. V is TRBV5-8 and J is TRBJ2-3; a possible D gene is TRBD1 (5 bases). Here the CDR3 DNA reads TGTGCCAGCAGCTTGGGACAGACATTAAGCACAGATACGCAGTATTTT. Translated, it gives CASSLGQTLSTDTQYF.